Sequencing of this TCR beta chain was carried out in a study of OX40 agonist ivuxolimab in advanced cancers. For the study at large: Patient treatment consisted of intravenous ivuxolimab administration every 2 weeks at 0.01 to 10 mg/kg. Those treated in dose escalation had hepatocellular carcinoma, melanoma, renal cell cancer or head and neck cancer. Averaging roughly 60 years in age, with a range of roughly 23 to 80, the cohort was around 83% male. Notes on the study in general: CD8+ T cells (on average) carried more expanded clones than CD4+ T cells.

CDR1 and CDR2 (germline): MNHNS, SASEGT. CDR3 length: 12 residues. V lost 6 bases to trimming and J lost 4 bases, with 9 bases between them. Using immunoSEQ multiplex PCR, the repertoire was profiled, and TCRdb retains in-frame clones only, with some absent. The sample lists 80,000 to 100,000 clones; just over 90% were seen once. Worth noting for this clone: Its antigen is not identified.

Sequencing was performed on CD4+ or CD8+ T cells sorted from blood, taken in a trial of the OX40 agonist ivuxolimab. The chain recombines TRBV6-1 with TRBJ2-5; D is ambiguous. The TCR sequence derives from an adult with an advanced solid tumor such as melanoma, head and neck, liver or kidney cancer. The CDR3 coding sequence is TGTGCCAGCAGCGCGAACAGAGAGACCCAGTACTTC. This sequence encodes CASSANRETQYF.